This T cell receptor (beta chain) was sequenced for a study of T cell changes during pregnancy in multiple sclerosis. Trimming removed 7 bases from V and 1 base from J, with 15 bases in between. The CDR3 contains 15 residues. Germline CDR1 and CDR2: MDHEN and SYDVKM. Method: immunoSEQ multiplex PCR; TCRdb's copy keeps in-frame clones and lacks some. The repertoire includes approximately 23,000 clones, 75% to 95% of them detected once, and approximately 0.71% sits in the top ten. This sequence was found in a female donor in good health, enrolled as a control in a pregnancy study. This specimen consisted of CD4+ T cells from peripheral blood mononuclear cells, obtained in the third trimester of pregnancy. The chain uses TRBV28 and TRBJ2-3, with D possibly matching TRBD2 (7 bases). CDR3 sequence: CASNTLGGGTDTQYF. CDR3 nucleotide sequence: TGTGCCAGCAATACCTTAGGGGGGGGCACAGATACGCAGTATTTT.